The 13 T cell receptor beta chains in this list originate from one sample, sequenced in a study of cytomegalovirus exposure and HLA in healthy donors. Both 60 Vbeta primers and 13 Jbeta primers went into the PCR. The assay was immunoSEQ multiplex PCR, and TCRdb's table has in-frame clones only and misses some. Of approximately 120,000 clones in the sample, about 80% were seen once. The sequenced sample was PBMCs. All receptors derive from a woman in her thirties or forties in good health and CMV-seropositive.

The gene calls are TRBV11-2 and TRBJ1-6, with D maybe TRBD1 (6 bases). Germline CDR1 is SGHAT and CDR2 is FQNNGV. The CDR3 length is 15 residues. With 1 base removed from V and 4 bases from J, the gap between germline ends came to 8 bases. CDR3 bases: TGTGCCAGCAGCTTAGTACAGGGATATAATTCACCCCTCCACTTT. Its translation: CASSLVQGYNSPLHF.

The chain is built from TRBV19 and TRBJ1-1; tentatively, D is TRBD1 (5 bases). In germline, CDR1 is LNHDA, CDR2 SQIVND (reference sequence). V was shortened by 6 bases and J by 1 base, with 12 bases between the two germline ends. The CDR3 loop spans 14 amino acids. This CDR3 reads CASSPLDRNTEAFF. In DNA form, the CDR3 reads TGTGCCAGTAGCCCACTCGACAGGAACACTGAAGCTTTCTTT.

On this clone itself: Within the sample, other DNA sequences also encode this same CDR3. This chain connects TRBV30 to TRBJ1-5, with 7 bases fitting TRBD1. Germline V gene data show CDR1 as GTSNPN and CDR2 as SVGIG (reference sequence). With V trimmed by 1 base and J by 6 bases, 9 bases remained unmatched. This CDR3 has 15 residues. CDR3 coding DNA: TGTGCCTGGAGTGAAGAGGGGGCGGGAGGTCAGCCCCAGCATTTT. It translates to CAWSEEGAGGQPQHF.

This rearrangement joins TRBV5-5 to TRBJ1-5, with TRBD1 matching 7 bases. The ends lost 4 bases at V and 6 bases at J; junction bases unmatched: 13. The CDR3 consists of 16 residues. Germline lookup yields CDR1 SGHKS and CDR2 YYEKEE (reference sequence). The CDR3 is CASSGRTGTVSQPQHF. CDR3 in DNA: TGTGCCAGCAGCGGACGTACCGGGACAGTGAGTCAGCCCCAGCATTTT.

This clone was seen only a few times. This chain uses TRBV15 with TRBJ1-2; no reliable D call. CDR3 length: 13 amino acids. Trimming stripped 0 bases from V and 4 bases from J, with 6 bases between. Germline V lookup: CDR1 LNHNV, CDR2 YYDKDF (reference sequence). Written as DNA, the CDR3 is TGTGCCACCAGCAGAGATCTTATCTATGGCTACACCTTC. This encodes CATSRDLIYGYTF.

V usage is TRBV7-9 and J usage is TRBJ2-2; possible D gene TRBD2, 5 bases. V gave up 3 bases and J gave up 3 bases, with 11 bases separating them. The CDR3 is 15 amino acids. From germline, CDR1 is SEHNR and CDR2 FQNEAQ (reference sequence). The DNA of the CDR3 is TGTGCCAGCAGCTTGTCTGGGAGTGACACCGGGGAGCTGTTTTTT. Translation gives CASSLSGSDTGELFF.

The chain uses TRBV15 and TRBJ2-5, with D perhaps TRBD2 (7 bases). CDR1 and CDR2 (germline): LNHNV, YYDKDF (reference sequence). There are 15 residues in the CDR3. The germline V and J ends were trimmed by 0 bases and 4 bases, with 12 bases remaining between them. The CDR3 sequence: CATSRDRGAVETQYF. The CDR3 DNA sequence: TGTGCCACCAGCAGAGATCGGGGGGCTGTAGAGACCCAGTACTTC.

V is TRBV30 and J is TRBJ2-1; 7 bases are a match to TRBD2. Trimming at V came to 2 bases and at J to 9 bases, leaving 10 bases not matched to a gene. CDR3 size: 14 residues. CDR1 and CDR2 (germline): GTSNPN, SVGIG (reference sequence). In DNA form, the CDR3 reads TGTGCCTGGAGTATGGGGGGGGGTTGGTCTGAGCAGTTCTTC. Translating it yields CAWSMGGGWSEQFF.

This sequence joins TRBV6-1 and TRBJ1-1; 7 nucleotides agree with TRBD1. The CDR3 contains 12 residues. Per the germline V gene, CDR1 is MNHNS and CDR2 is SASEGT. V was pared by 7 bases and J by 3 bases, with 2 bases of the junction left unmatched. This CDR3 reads CASKGTDTEAFF. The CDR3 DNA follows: TGTGCCAGCAAAGGGACAGACACTGAAGCTTTCTTT.

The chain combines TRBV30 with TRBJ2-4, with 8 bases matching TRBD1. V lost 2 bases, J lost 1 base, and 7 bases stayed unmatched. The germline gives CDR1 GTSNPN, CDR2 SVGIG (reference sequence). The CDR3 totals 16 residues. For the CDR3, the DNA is TGTGCCTGGAGTCCGACAGGGGCGGTTGCCAAAAACATTCAGTACTTC. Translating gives CAWSPTGAVAKNIQYF. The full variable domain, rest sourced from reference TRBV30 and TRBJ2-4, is SQTIHQWPATLVQPVGSPLSLECTVEGTSNPNLYWYRQAAGRGLQLLFYSVGIGQISSEVPQNLSASRPQDRQFILSSKKLLLSDSGFYLCAWSPTGAVAKNIQYFGAGTRLSVL.

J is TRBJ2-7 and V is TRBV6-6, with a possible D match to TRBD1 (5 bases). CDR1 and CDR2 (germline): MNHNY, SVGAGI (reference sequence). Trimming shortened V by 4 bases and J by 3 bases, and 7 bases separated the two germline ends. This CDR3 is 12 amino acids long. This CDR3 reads CASSSDSYEQYF. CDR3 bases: TGTGCCAGCAGTTCCGACAGCTACGAGCAGTACTTC.

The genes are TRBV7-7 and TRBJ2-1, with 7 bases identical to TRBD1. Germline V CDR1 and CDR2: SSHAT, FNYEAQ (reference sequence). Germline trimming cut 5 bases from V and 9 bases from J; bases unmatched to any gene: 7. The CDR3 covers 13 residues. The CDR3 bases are TGTGCCAGCAGCCTCGACAGGGCTGGTGAGCAGTTCTTC. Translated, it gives CASSLDRAGEQFF.

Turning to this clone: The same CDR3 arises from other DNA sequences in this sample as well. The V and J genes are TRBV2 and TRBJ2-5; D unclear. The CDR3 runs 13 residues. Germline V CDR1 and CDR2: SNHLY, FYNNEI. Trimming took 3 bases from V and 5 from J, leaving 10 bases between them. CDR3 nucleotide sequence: TGTGCCAGCAGTGATTCCGAACTGGAGACCCAGTACTTC. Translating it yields CASSDSELETQYF.